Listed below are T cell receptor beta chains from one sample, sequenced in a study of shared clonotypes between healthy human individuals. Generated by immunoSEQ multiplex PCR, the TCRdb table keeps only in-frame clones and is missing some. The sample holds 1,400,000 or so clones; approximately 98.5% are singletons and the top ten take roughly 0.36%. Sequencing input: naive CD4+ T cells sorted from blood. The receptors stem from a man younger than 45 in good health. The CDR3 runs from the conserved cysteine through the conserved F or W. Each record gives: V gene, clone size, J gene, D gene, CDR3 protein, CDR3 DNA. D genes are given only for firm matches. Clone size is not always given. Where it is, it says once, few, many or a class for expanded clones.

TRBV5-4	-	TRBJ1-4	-	CASSLAITDTEKLFF	TGTGCCAGCAGCTTGGCCATAACGGACACTGAAAAACTGTTTTTT
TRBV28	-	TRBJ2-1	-	CASSYPAQGSYNEQFF	TGTGCCAGCAGTTATCCGGCGCAGGGCTCCTACAATGAGCAGTTCTTC
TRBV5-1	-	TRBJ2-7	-	CASSVSGVQPSYEQYF	TGCGCCAGCAGTGTTTCCGGGGTCCAACCTTCCTACGAGCAGTACTTC
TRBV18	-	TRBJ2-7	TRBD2	CASSRVEGGTSGYF	TGTGCCAGCTCACGAGTCGAAGGGGGGACTAGCGGGTACTTC
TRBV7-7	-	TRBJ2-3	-	CASSLGRGPTDTQYF	TGTGCCAGCAGCTTAGGTAGGGGACCCACAGATACGCAGTATTTT
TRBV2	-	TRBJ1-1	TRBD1	CASRDRGPEAFF	TGTGCCAGCAGGGACAGGGGGCCCGAAGCTTTCTTT
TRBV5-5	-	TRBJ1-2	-	CASSLRQDLRNGYTF	TGTGCCAGCAGCTTGAGACAGGACCTTCGGAACGGCTACACCTTC
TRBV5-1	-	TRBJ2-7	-	CASSLALDSQFSEQYF	TGCGCCAGCAGCTTGGCCCTGGACAGCCAGTTTTCCGAGCAGTACTTC
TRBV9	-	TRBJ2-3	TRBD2	CASSVETSGIAGRRDTQYF	TGTGCCAGCAGCGTAGAGACATCAGGAATAGCGGGAAGGAGAGATACGCAGTATTTT
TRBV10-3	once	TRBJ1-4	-	CAISETATNEKLFF	TGTGCCATCAGTGAAACCGCAACTAATGAAAAACTGTTTTTT
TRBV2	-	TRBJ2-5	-	CASSPERPGTQYF	TGTGCCAGCAGCCCGGAGAGACCGGGGACCCAGTACTTC
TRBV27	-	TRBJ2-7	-	CASSLVGLEYEQYF	TGTGCCAGCAGTTTGGTAGGCCTAGAGTACGAGCAGTACTTC
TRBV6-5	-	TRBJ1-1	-	CASSYSRRLNTEAFF	TGTGCCAGCAGTTACTCGAGGAGATTAAACACTGAAGCTTTCTTT
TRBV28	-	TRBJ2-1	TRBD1	CASSPGTGPHEQFF	TGTGCCAGCAGTCCCGGGACAGGGCCCCATGAGCAGTTCTTC
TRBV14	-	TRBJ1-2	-	CASSLTPTPTVYGYTF	TGTGCCAGCAGCCTCACCCCGACACCTACTGTCTATGGCTACACCTTC
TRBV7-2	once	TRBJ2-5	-	CASSSFTGDETQYF	TGTGCCAGCAGCTCCTTTACGGGAGATGAGACCCAGTACTTC
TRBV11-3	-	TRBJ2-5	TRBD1	CASSPRGRGQETQYF	TGTGCCAGCAGCCCCCGGGGCAGGGGGCAAGAGACCCAGTACTTC
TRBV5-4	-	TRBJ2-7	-	CASSLRDGDYEQYF	TGTGCCAGCAGCCTACGGGACGGAGACTACGAGCAGTACTTC
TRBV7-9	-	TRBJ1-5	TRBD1	CASSSQTGGLPIVDQPQHF	TGTGCCAGCAGCTCACAGACAGGGGGCCTTCCCATTGTCGATCAGCCCCAGCATTTT
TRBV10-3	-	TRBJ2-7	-	CAISTRGLDEQYF	TGTGCCATCAGTACCAGGGGATTAGACGAGCAGTACTTC
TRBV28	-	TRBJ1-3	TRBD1	CASSSGRDRGNTIYF	TGTGCCAGCAGTTCGGGCAGGGACAGGGGAAACACCATATATTTT
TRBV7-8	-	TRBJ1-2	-	CASSFEGPFYGYTF	TGTGCCAGCAGCTTTGAGGGACCCTTCTATGGCTACACCTTC
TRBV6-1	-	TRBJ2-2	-	CASRFNGELFF	TGTGCCAGCAGGTTCAACGGGGAGCTGTTTTTT
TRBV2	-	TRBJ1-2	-	CATTGTLQSSGYTF	TGTGCCACGACCGGGACTCTACAAAGTTCTGGCTACACCTTC
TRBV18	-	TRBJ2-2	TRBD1	CASSPRRTGDTGELFF	TGTGCCAGCTCACCACGAAGGACAGGGGACACCGGGGAGCTGTTTTTT
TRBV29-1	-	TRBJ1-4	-	CSVRRTTNEKLFF	TGCAGCGTTCGACGGACAACTAATGAAAAACTGTTTTTT
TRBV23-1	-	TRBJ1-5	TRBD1	CASSLPTGWPQHF	TGCGCCAGCAGTCTGCCGACAGGGTGGCCCCAGCATTTT
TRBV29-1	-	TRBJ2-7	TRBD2	CSVARTSGTEQYF	TGCAGCGTAGCACGGACTAGCGGGACCGAGCAGTACTTC
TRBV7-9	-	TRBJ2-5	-	CASSTQEYQLTQYF	TGTGCCAGCAGCACCCAAGAGTACCAATTGACCCAGTACTTC
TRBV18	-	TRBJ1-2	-	CASSSSALPAGYGYTF	TGTGCCAGCTCATCATCGGCCCTCCCAGCCGGCTATGGCTACACCTTC
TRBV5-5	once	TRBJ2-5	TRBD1	CASSLGGQGETQYF	TGTGCCAGCAGCTTAGGGGGCCAAGGAGAGACCCAGTACTTC
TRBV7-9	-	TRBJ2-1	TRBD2	CASSNLAGGYNEQFF	TGTGCCAGCAGTAATCTAGCGGGAGGGTACAATGAGCAGTTCTTC
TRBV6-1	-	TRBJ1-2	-	CASSGGSGYTF	TGTGCCAGCAGTGGAGGGTCGGGCTACACCTTC
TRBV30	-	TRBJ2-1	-	CAWSSRSSVIDEQFF	TGTGCCTGGAGCTCTCGTAGCAGTGTAATCGATGAGCAGTTCTTC
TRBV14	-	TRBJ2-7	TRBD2	CASSPRRRLAGVSTYEQYF	TGTGCCAGCAGCCCCCGCCGGAGACTAGCGGGAGTTTCGACCTACGAGCAGTACTTC
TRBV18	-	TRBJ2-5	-	CASSPVETQYF	TGTGCCAGCTCACCAGTAGAGACCCAGTACTTC
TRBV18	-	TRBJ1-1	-	CASSPGGQMNTEAFF	TGTGCCAGCTCACCAGGGGGGCAAATGAACACTGAAGCTTTCTTT
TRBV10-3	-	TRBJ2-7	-	CAISWVLAYEQYF	TGTGCCATCAGTTGGGTGCTCGCATACGAGCAGTACTTC
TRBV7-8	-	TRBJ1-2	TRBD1	CASSLQPVGQGSGGYTF	TGTGCCAGCAGCTTACAACCGGTCGGACAGGGGAGCGGTGGCTACACCTTC
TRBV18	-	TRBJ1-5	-	CASSLIKLNQPQHF	TGTGCCAGCTCACTGATTAAACTAAATCAGCCCCAGCATTTT
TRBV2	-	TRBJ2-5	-	CASTEVQETQYF	TGTGCCAGCACGGAAGTTCAAGAGACCCAGTACTTC
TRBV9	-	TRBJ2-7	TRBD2	CASSVTSGNDEQYF	TGTGCCAGCAGCGTAACTAGCGGGAACGACGAGCAGTACTTC
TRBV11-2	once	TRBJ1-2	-	CASSPTGAGANYGYTF	TGTGCCAGCAGCCCGACAGGTGCAGGAGCTAACTATGGCTACACCTTC
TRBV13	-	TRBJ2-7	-	CASSLRGFGSYEQYF	TGTGCCAGCAGCTTACGCGGCTTCGGATCCTACGAGCAGTACTTC
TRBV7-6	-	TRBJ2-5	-	CASSRWAETQYF	TGTGCCAGCAGCCGATGGGCGGAGACCCAGTACTTC
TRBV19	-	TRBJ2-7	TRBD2	CASTPASGTTYEQYF	TGTGCCAGTACCCCCGCTAGCGGGACGACCTACGAGCAGTACTTC
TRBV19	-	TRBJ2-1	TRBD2	CASSQLAGGPGEQFF	TGTGCCAGTAGTCAACTAGCGGGAGGGCCGGGTGAGCAGTTCTTC